The clone carrying this T cell receptor (beta chain) has a handful of counts. The antigen remains unidentified. The data were taken from a study of blood T cells in healthy people across ages. CDR3 length: 13 residues. Germline-derived CDR1 and CDR2 are SGHAT and FQNNGV. Trimming took off 1 base at V and 7 bases at J, with 10 bases between the two ends. Study observations and caveats: Estimated diversity, derived from one million T cells, was regarded as an underestimate.

A second about 7 to 12 cycle PCR used barcoded and J-beta primers. One entry per CDR3 protein results from TCRdb running MiXCR on the 5' RACE reads. The data hold about 320,000 distinct CDR3 sequences, with less than 30% observed a single time. The sample providers were healthy Caucasian people from Russia, aged roughly 6 to 95. The specimen sequenced was blood. The genes are TRBV11-2 and TRBJ1-1; no definite D call. The clonotype was recovered from a woman aged 65 to 85 in good health. CDR3 nucleotide sequence: TGTGCCAGCAGCTTAGTTGCTGGGGTTGAAGCTTTCTTT. It codes for CASSLVAGVEAFF.